Below are 2 T cell receptor beta chains sequenced from a single sample in a study of monozygotic twins with inflammatory bowel disease. TCRdb re-called the 5' RACE reads; one entry per CDR3 protein, DNA not given. The sample's table shows 300,000 to 350,000 distinct CDR3 sequences. What was sequenced was blood. All receptors come from a human donor with ulcerative colitis or Crohn's disease, or a healthy co-twin of an affected twin (not recorded which).

The rearrangement joins TRBV12-3 or TRBV12-4 to TRBJ2-2. The CDR3 contains 15 residues. This chain's CDR3 is CASSLRRSDTGELFF.

V is TRBV10-3 and J is TRBJ2-7; TCRdb proposes TRBD1, but this gene call is untestable without DNA. Germline V gene data show CDR1 as ENHRY and CDR2 as SYGVKD. This CDR3 region has 13 residues. The CDR3 is CAINPTGSHEQYF.